These 24 T cell receptor beta chains share one sample of origin, sequenced in a study of T cells in Graves' hyperthyroidism and ophthalmopathy (dated 2019 in TCRdb). Preparation of the library involved multiplex PCR. TCRdb lists the instrument as Illumina HiSeq 2000. The TCR beta CDR3 regions were amplified from RNA transcripts. For the first round of RT-PCR on the TCR CDR3, the HTBI primer set was used together with the Qiagen OneStep RT-PCR kit. TCRdb trimmed public reads at Q25 via fastp, called clones via MiXCR and kept in-frame beta chains. CDR3 protein sequences are deduplicated, and each keeps its most common genes and DNA. This sample gives 470,000 or so distinct CDR3 sequences in total; roughly 20% of them show up just once. 26% of the sample goes to the ten largest clones. The material sequenced was blood. All receptors derive from a man between 18 and 35 years old with Graves' hyperthyroidism.

At least ten counts were recorded for this clonotype. The rearrangement links TRBV20-1 to TRBJ1-1; TRBD1 aligns across 9 bases. Germline V gene data show CDR1 as DFQATT and CDR2 as SNEGSKA (reference sequence). V shed 5 bases and J 2 bases; nucleotides not matched to a gene: 6. The CDR3 contains 14 residues. The DNA of the CDR3 is TGCAGTGCTTTCCGACAGGGGGAAAACACTGAAGCTTTCTTT. This sequence encodes CSAFRQGENTEAFF.

As concerns this clonotype: The junction and the germline gene differ at one end; a read error may be behind it. V and J are TRBV18 and TRBJ1-1; 8 bases fit TRBD1. Germline CDR1 and CDR2: KGHSH and LQKENI. CDR3 length equals 17 residues. The CDR3 protein is CANSPLGQDREGTEAFF. The CDR3 nucleotides read TGTGCCAACTCACCCTTGGGACAGGATAGAGAAGGCACTGAAGCTTTCTTT.

The genes are TRBV6-2 or TRBV6-3 and TRBJ1-5, with D hard to call. V was shortened by 4 bases and J by 7 bases, with 11 bases between the two germline ends. The CDR3 loop spans 13 amino acids. In germline, CDR1 is MNHEY, CDR2 SVGEGT. This CDR3 reads CASSSWAGQPQHF. The CDR3 DNA follows: TGTGCCAGCAGTTCCTGGGCGGGACAGCCCCAGCATTTT.

This clonotype was seen a few times. This chain links TRBV5-1 with TRBJ2-7, with D perhaps being TRBD1 or TRBD2 (5 bases each). The CDR3 extends over 14 amino acids. From germline, CDR1 is SGHRS and CDR2 YFSETQ. V shed 7 bases and J shed 2 bases, with 16 bases lying between them. CDR3 protein: CASGRLGATYEQYF. CDR3 nucleotide sequence: TGCGCCAGCGGTAGACTCGGGGCCACCTACGAGCAGTACTTC.

This clonotype was seen a handful of times. The J gene is TRBJ2-5, the V gene TRBV25-1; weak D call: TRBD2 (7 bases). This CDR3 is 17 amino acids long. CDR1 MGHDK and CDR2 SYGVNS come from the germline V gene. The germline V and J ends were trimmed by 6 bases and 1 base, with 21 bases remaining between them. As DNA, the CDR3 is TGTGCCAGCAGCCGCGTGGCGGGGGCATGGGGCCAAGAGACCCAGTACTTC. Its protein is CASSRVAGAWGQETQYF.

V gene TRBV2 combines with J gene TRBJ2-5; tentatively, D is TRBD1 or TRBD2 (5 bases each). With 7 bases removed from V and 7 bases from J, the gap between germline ends came to 16 bases. The CDR3 has 13 amino acids. In germline, CDR1 is SNHLY, CDR2 FYNNEI. The CDR3 DNA follows: TGTGCCAGCACCCGGGACCTCCGAGGGACCCAGTACTTC. Translating it yields CASTRDLRGTQYF.

In this sample, this clonotype turned up many times. The chain carries TRBV28 and TRBJ1-2; maybe TRBD1 (5 bases). Between the trimmed V and J ends, which lost 9 bases and 6 bases, there was a span of 11 bases. CDR3 length equals 11 residues. Germline CDR1 reads MDHEN; CDR2 reads SYDVKM. As DNA, the CDR3 is TGTGCCAGTGACAGTCGAAATGGCTACACCTTC. Amino acid sequence: CASDSRNGYTF.

This clonotype has at least ten counts. This chain uses TRBV9 with TRBJ1-5, with 9 positions matching TRBD1. Germline V CDR1 and CDR2: SGDLS, YYNGEE. The CDR3 length is 15 residues. V shed 3 bases, J shed 6 bases, and the junction held 7 bases outside the gene matches. CDR3 coding DNA: TGTGCCAGCAGCGCGACAGGGGGACTCGGTCAGCCCCAGCATTTT. Translation: CASSATGGLGQPQHF.

The rearrangement uses TRBV20-1 and TRBJ2-2; TRBD2 matches at 13 bases. Looked up from germline, CDR1 is DFQATT and CDR2 is SNEGSKA (reference sequence). J gave up 0 bases and V 6 bases, and 10 bases lay outside the gene matches. The CDR3 totals 18 residues. DNA of the CDR3: TGCAGTGCGCGTCTCACGGGACTAGCGGGGTCGAACACCGGGGAGCTGTTTTTT. Protein product: CSARLTGLAGSNTGELFF.

This clonotype was seen ten or more times. The chain employs TRBV20-1 and TRBJ2-5, with D unresolved. Trimming removed 4 bases at V and 0 bases at J, with 12 bases between. The length of the CDR3 is 14 residues. Germline CDR1 is DFQATT and CDR2 is SNEGSKA (reference sequence). The chain's CDR3 is CSAKPSSYQETQYF. DNA of the CDR3: TGCAGTGCTAAGCCTTCCTCGTACCAAGAGACCCAGTACTTC.

The chain links TRBV6-1 to TRBJ2-3; 7 bases are shared with TRBD1. CDR1 MNHNS and CDR2 SASEGT come from the germline V gene. Trimming at V came to 7 bases and at J to 7 bases, leaving 14 bases not matched to a gene. The CDR3 covers 15 residues. The DNA of the CDR3 is TGTGCCAGCAAACCTTACGCCGGGACAGTCTATACGCAGTATTTT. Residues: CASKPYAGTVYTQYF.

The table lists this clonotype with many counts. The chain uses TRBV6-5 and TRBJ1-2; a weak D match, TRBD1 (5 bases). The CDR3 runs to 13 residues. Trimming left V 3 bases short and J 6 bases short, with 11 bases between. CDR1 is MNHEY and CDR2 is SVGAGI in the germline V gene. CDR3 DNA sequence: TGTGCCAGCAGTTATAAGAGGGGACATGGCTACACCTTC. It yields the protein CASSYKRGHGYTF.

This clonotype has at least ten counts. This sequence joins TRBV18 and TRBJ2-4; D is possibly TRBD2 (6 bases). V was clipped by 2 bases and J by 0 bases, with 17 bases between them. Germline V gives CDR1 KGHSH, CDR2 LQKENI. This CDR3 region has 18 residues. CDR3 nucleotide sequence: TGTGCCAGCTCACCATCCGGGACTCCCAACCTAGCCAAAAACATTCAGTACTTC. Protein product: CASSPSGTPNLAKNIQYF.

This clonotype was seen ten or more times. The chain is built from TRBV28 and TRBJ2-7; D is possibly TRBD1 (6 bases). Deletions cut 8 bases from V and 5 bases from J, with 13 bases between. Germline CDR1 reads MDHEN; CDR2 reads SYDVKM. This CDR3 comprises 12 residues. Written as DNA, the CDR3 is TGTGCCAGCGTTCAGGGGACCCACGAGCAGTACTTC. It translates to CASVQGTHEQYF. Complete variable domain (other parts from reference TRBV28 and TRBJ2-7): DVKVTQSSRYLVKRTGEKVFLECVQDMDHENMFWYRQDPGLGLRLIYFSYDVKMKEKGDIPEGYSVSREKKERFSLILESASTNQTSMYLCASVQGTHEQYFGPGTRLTVT.

This clonotype has ten or more counts. This sequence joins TRBV7-8 and TRBJ1-2; weak D call: TRBD1 (6 bases). V lost 4 bases to trimming and J lost 4 bases, with 16 bases between them. Germline V gene lookup returns CDR1 SGHVS and CDR2 FQNEAQ. The length of the CDR3 is 15 residues. CDR3 coding DNA: TGTGCCAGCAGCTGGGGGCCGGAAGAGGGCTATGGCTACACCTTC. Protein: CASSWGPEEGYGYTF. The whole variable domain, filled in from reference TRBV7-8 and TRBJ1-2, reads GAGVSQSPRYKVAKRGQDVALRCDPISGHVSLFWYQQALGQGPEFLTYFQNEAQLDKSGLPSDRFFAERPEGSVSTLKIQRTQQEDSAVYLCASSWGPEEGYGYTFGSGTRLTVV.

The sample holds one count of this clonotype. The CDR3 end shows no conserved phenylalanine or tryptophan, and so a read error is likely. The chain uses TRBV12-3 or TRBV12-4 and TRBJ1-5, with D maybe TRBD1 (5 bases). This CDR3 spans 14 amino acids. Trimming cost V 6 bases and J 5 bases, with 14 bases left between them. Here the CDR3 DNA reads TGTGCCAGCAGCTCGACAGTGACCTATCAGCCCCAGCATCTT. Translating gives CASSSTVTYQPQHL.

This clonotype was observed a few times. This sequence joins TRBV5-1 and TRBJ2-5; D may be TRBD1 (5 bases). The V gene lost 0 bases and the J gene lost 2 bases, with 11 bases spanning the gap. Germline V gives CDR1 SGHRS, CDR2 YFSETQ. The CDR3 has 15 residues. In DNA, the CDR3 is TGCGCCAGCAGCTTGGTTGGACAAGTACAAGAGACCCAGTACTTC. It translates to CASSLVGQVQETQYF. Drawing the rest from reference TRBV5-1 and TRBJ2-5, the complete variable domain is KAGVTQTPRYLIKTRGQQVTLSCSPISGHRSVSWYQQTPGQGLQFLFEYFSETQRNKGNFPGRFSGRQFSNSRSEMNVSTLELGDSALYLCASSLVGQVQETQYFGPGTRLLVL.

The V and J genes are TRBV6-1 and TRBJ2-2; D is uncertain. The CDR3 contains 12 residues. Trimming removed 6 bases from V and 4 bases from J, with 6 bases in between. CDR1 MNHNS and CDR2 SASEGT come from the germline V gene. The CDR3 bases are TGTGCCAGCAGGGCGAGCACCGGGGAGCTGTTTTTT. Translation: CASRASTGELFF.

The genes are TRBV6-1 and TRBJ2-5; 10 nucleotides match TRBD1. The J segment lost 5 bases and the V segment lost 4 bases, leaving 7 bases of the junction unmatched. From germline, CDR1 is MNHNS and CDR2 SASEGT. The CDR3 is made up of 15 amino acids. CDR3 DNA sequence: TGTGCCAGCAGTGGGGGGACAGGGGTCCGGGAGACCCAGTACTTC. Protein sequence: CASSGGTGVRETQYF.

This clonotype has a count of ten or more. V gene TRBV5-1 combines with J gene TRBJ1-2, with no clear D. The CDR3 consists of 12 residues. Germline V gene lookup returns CDR1 SGHRS and CDR2 YFSETQ. Deletions cut 3 bases from V and 8 bases from J, with 11 bases between. The CDR3 region is CASSSPREGYTF. The CDR3 bases are TGCGCCAGCAGCTCCCCGCGGGAGGGCTACACCTTC.

The table lists this clonotype with a few counts. The CDR3 spells CSASIYRGGTQETQYF. CDR3 coding DNA: TGCAGTGCTAGCATATATAGGGGCGGAACGCAAGAGACCCAGTACTTC. V gene TRBV20-1 combines with J gene TRBJ2-5; D may be TRBD1 (5 bases). V was cut by 3 bases and J by 2 bases, with 19 bases left in between. Per the germline V gene, CDR1 is DFQATT and CDR2 is SNEGSKA (reference sequence). CDR3 length: 16 residues.

This clonotype has just a few counts. The rearrangement joins TRBV12-3 or TRBV12-4 to TRBJ1-6, with D possibly being TRBD1 (5 bases). Trimming took 8 bases from V and 10 from J, leaving 18 bases between them. The CDR3 length is 14 residues. This chain's CDR3 is CASLVGTNNSPLHF. In nucleotides, the CDR3 is TGTGCCAGCTTGGTCGGGACGAACAACTCACCCCTCCACTTT.

Points on this clonotype: The final CDR3 position lacks the conserved phenylalanine or tryptophan, pointing to a likely read error. The rearrangement uses TRBV5-1 and TRBJ1-2; 10 bases map to TRBD1. CDR1 and CDR2 (germline): SGHRS, YFSETQ. V was clipped by 3 bases and J by 4 bases; unmatched bases: 3. The CDR3 extends over 14 amino acids. CDR3 protein: CASSSGQGRYGYTV. CDR3 nucleotide sequence: TGCGCCAGCAGCTCGGGACAGGGGCGCTATGGCTACACCGTC.

The rearrangement links TRBV27 to TRBJ1-5; 7 bases are shared with TRBD1. Germline V gives CDR1 MNHEY, CDR2 SMNVEV (reference sequence). The CDR3 runs to 15 residues. With 5 bases clipped from V and 6 bases from J, the junction kept 10 bases outside the gene matches. CDR3 in amino acids: CASSRQGGFGQPQHF. The DNA for the CDR3 is TGTGCCAGCAGTCGTCAGGGGGGGTTCGGTCAGCCCCAGCATTTT.